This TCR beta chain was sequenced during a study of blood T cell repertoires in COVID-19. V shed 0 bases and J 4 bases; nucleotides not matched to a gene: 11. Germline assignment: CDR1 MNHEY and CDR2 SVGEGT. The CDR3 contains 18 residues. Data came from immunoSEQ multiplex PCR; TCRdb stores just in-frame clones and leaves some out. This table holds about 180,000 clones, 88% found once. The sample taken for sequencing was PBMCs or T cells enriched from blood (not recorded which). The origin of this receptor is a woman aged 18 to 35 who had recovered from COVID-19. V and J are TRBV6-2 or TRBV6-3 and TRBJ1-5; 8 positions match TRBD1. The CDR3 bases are TGTGCCAGCAGTTACTCGAAGTTTTCGGACAGGGATAATCAGCCCCAGCATTTT. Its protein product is CASSYSKFSDRDNQPQHF.